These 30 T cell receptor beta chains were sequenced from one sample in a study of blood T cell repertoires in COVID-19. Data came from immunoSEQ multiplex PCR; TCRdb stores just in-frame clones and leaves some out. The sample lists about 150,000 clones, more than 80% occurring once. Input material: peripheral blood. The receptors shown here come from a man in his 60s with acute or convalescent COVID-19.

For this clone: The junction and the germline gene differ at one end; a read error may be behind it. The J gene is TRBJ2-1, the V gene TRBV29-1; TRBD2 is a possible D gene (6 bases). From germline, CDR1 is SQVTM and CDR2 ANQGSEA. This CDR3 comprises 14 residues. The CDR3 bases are TGCAGCGTGGGCAGGACTACCTCCTACGATGAGCAGTTCTTC. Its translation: CSVGRTTSYDEQFF.

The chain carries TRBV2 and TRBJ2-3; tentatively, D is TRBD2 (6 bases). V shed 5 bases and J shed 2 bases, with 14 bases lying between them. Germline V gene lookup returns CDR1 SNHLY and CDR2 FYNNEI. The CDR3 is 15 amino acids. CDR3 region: CASSSVGGVTDTQYF. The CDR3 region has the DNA TGTGCCAGCAGTTCGGTCGGGGGAGTCACAGATACGCAGTATTTT.

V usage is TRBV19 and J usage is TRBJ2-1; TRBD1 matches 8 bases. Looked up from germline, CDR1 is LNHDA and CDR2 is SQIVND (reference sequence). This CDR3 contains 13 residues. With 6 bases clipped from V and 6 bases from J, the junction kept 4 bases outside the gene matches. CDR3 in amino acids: CASSRDRTNEQFF. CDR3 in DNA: TGTGCCAGTAGCCGGGACAGGACCAATGAGCAGTTCTTC. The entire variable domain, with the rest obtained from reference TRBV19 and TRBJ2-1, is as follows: DGGITQSPKYLFRKEGQNVTLSCEQNLNHDAMYWYRQDPGQGLRLIYYSQIVNDFQKGDIAEGYSVSREKKESFPLTVTSAQKNPTAFYLCASSRDRTNEQFFGPGTRLTVL.

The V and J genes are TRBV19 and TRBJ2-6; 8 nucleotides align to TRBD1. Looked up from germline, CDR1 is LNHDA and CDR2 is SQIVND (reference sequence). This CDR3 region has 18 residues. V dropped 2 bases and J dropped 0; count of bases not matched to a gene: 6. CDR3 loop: CASSIPRQGSSGANVLTF. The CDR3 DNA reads TGTGCCAGTAGTATACCCAGACAGGGGAGCTCTGGGGCCAACGTCCTGACTTTC.

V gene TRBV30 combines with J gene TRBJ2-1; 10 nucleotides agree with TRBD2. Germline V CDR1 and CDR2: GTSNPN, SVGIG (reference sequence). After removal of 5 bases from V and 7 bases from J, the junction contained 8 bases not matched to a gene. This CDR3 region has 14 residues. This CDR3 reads CAWESLGLANEQFF. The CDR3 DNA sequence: TGTGCCTGGGAATCTTTGGGACTAGCGAATGAGCAGTTCTTC.

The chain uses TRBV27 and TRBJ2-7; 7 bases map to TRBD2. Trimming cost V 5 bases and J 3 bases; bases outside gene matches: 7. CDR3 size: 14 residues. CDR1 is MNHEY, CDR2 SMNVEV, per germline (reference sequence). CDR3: CASSRLAEHYEQYF. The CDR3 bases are TGTGCCAGCAGTAGGCTAGCGGAGCACTACGAGCAGTACTTC.

As DNA, the CDR3 is TGTGCCAGCAGCGTGGGCTCAAGGAATCAGCCCCAGCATTTT. Encoded protein: CASSVGSRNQPQHF. The chain carries TRBV9 and TRBJ1-5; D gene uncertain. This CDR3 is 14 amino acids long. CDR1 is SGDLS, CDR2 YYNGEE, per germline. The V end was cut by 2 bases, the J end by 4 bases, with 10 bases between.

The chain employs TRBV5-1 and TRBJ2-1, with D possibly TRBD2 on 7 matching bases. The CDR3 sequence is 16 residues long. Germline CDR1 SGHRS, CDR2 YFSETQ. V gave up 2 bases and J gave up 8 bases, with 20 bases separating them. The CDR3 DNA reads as TGCGCCAGCAGCTTCCGGGGGCTTCTTCGGGAGGATGAGCAGTTCTTC. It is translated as CASSFRGLLREDEQFF.

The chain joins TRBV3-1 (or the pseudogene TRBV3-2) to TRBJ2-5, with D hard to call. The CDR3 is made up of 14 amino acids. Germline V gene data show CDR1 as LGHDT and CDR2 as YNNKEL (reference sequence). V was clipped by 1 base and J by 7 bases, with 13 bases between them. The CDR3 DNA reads TGTGCCAGCAGCCAAGGGAGAGCAAGAGCGACCCAGTACTTC. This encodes CASSQGRARATQYF.

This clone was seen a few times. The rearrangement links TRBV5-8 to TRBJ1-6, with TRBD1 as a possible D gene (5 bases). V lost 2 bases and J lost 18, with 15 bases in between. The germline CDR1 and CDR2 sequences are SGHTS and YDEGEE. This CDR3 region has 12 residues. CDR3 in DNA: TGTGCCAGCAGCTTCGCCGGGACTGAGCACCACTTT. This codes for CASSFAGTEHHF. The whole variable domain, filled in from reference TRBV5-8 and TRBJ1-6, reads EAGVTQSPTHLIKTRGQQATLRCSPISGHTSVYWYQQALGLGLQFLLWYDEGEERNRGNFPPRFSGRQFPNYSSELNVNALELEDSALYLCASSFAGTEHHFGNGTRLTVT.

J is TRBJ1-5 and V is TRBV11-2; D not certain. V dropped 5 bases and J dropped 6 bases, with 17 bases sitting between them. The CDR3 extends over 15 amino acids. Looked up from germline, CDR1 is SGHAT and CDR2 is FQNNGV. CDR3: CASSRGIGEGQPQHF. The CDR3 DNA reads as TGTGCCAGCAGCCGCGGGATCGGAGAGGGTCAGCCCCAGCATTTT.

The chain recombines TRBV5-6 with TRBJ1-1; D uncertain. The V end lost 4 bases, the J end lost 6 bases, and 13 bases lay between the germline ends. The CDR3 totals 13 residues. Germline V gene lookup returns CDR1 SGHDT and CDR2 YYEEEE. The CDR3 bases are TGTGCCAGCAGCGAAGTCTTAAGCCCTGAAGCTTTCTTT. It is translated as CASSEVLSPEAFF.

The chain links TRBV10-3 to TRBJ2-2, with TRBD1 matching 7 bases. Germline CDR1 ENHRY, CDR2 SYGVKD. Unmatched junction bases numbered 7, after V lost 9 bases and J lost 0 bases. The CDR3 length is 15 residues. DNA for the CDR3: TGTGCCATAAAGCCGGGACAGTCGAACACCGGGGAGCTGTTTTTT. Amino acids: CAIKPGQSNTGELFF.

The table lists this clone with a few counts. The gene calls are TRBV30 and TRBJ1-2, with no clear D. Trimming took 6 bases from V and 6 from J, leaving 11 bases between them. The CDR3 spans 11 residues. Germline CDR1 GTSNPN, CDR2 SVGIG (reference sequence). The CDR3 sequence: CACNAQNGYTF. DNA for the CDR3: TGTGCCTGTAACGCTCAGAATGGCTACACCTTC.

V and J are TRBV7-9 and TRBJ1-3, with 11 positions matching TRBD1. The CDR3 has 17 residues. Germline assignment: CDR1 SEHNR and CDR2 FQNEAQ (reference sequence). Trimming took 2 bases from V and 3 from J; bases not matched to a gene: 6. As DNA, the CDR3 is TGTGCCAGCAGCTTAATGAGGACAGGGGGCTTTGGAAACACCATATATTTT. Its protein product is CASSLMRTGGFGNTIYF.

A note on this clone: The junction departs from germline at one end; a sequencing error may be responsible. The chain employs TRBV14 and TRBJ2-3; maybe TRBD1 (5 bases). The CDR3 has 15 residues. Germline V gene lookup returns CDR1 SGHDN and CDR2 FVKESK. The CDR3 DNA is TGTGCCAGCAGCCTAGGGGTGACGAGCATAGATACGCAGTATTTT. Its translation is CASSLGVTSIDTQYF.

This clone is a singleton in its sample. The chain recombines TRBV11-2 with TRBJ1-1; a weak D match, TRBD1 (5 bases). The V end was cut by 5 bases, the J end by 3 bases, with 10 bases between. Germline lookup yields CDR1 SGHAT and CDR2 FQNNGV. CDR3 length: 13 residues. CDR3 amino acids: CASSEQEYTEAFF. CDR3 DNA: TGTGCCAGCAGCGAACAGGAGTACACTGAAGCTTTCTTT.

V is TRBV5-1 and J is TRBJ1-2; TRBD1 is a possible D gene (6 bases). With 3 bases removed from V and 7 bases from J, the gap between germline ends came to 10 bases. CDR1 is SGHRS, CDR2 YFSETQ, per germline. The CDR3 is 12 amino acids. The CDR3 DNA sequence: TGCGCCAGCAGCTCAGGGGAAGTTGGCTACACCTTC. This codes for CASSSGEVGYTF. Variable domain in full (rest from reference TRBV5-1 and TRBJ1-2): KAGVTQTPRYLIKTRGQQVTLSCSPISGHRSVSWYQQTPGQGLQFLFEYFSETQRNKGNFPGRFSGRQFSNSRSEMNVSTLELGDSALYLCASSSGEVGYTFGSGTRLTVV.

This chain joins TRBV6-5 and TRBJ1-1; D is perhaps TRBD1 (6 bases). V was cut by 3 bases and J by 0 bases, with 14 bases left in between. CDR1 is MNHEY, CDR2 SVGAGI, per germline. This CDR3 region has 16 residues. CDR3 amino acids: CASSYGQGIMNTEAFF. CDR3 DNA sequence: TGTGCCAGCAGTTATGGCCAGGGGATCATGAACACTGAAGCTTTCTTT.

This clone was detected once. CDR3 in amino acids: CASSHWEGTDRNSPLHF. CDR3 bases: TGCGCCAGCAGTCATTGGGAGGGGACGGACCGCAATTCACCCCTCCACTTT. The chain links TRBV23-1 to TRBJ1-6; D possibly corresponds to TRBD1 (5 bases). TRBV23-1 is noted as an ORF with a role that remains uncertain. CDR3 length equals 17 residues. Trimming shortened V by 3 bases and J by 7 bases, and 19 bases separated the two germline ends.

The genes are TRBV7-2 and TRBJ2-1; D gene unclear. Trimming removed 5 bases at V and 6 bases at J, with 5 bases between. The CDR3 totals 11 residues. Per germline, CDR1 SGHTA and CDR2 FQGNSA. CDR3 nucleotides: TGTGCCAGCAGCCCCGTCAATGAGCAGTTCTTC. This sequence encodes CASSPVNEQFF.

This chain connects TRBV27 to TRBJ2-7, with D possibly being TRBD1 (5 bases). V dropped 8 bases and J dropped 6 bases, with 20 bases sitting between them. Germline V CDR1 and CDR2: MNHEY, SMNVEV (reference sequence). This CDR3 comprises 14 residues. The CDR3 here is CASSFQGTLREQYF. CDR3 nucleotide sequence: TGTGCCAGCTCGTTCCAGGGAACGTTGCGCGAGCAGTACTTC.

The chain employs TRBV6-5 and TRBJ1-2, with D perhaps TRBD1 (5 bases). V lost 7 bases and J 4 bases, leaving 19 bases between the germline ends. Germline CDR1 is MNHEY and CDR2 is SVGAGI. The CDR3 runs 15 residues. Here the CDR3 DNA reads TGTGCCAGCACCAAGGACCCGGGGGAATCCTATGGCTACACCTTC. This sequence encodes CASTKDPGESYGYTF.

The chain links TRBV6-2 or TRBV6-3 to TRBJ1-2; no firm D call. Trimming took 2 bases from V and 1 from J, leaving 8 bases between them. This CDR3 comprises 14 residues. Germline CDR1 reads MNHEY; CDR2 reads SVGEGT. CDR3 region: CASSYGENNYGYTF. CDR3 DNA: TGTGCCAGCAGTTACGGGGAGAATAACTATGGCTACACCTTC.

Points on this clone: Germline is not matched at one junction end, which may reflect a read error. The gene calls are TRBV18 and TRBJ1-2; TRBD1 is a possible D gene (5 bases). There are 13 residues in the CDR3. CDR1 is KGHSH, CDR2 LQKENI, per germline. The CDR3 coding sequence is TGTGCCAGCTCCCCACGGGGCATGGGTGGCTACACCTTC. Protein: CASSPRGMGGYTF.

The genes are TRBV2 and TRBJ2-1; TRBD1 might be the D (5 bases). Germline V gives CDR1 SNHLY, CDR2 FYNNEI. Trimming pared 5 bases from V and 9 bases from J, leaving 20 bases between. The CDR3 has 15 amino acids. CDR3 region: CASSQTFREDGEQFF. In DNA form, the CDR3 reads TGTGCCAGCAGTCAGACCTTCAGGGAAGACGGTGAGCAGTTCTTC.

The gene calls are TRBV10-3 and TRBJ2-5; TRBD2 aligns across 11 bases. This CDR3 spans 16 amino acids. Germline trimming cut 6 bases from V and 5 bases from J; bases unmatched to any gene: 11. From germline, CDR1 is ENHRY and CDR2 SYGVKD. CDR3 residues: CAIRSGLAGGLETQYF. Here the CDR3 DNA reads TGTGCCATCAGAAGCGGGCTAGCGGGGGGTTTGGAGACCCAGTACTTC.

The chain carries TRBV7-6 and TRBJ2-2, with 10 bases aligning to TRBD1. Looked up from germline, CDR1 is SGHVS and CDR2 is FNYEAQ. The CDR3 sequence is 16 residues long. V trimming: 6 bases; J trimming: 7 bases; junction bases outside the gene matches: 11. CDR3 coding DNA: TGTGCCAGCAGACCTCGGACAGGGGGTAAAATCGGGGAGCTGTTTTTT. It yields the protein CASRPRTGGKIGELFF.

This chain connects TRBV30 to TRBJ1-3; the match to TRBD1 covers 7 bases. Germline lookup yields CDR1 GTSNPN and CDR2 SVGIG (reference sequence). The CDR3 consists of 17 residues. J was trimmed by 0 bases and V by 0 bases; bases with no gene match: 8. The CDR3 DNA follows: TGTGCCTGGAGTGTAATCTACGGACAGGCCTCTGGAAACACCATATATTTT. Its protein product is CAWSVIYGQASGNTIYF.

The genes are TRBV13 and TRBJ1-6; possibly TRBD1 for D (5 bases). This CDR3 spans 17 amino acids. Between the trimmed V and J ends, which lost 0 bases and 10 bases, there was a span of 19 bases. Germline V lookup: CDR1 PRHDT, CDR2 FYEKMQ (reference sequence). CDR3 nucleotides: TGTGCCAGCAGCTTAGGCAATTGGGGCAGGGTTAGCTCACCCCTCCACTTT. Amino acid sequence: CASSLGNWGRVSSPLHF.